The 20 T cell receptor beta chains given below trace back to one sample, sequenced in a study of neurological immune-mediated disorders. TCRdb re-called the 5' RACE reads through MiXCR, storing one row per CDR3 protein. The repertoire holds about 66,000 distinct CDR3 sequences, with roughly 5.5% as singletons. Sequencing was performed on PBMCs. The receptors shown here come from a woman in her twenties or thirties with multiple sclerosis.

There are many counts of this clonotype. The chain uses TRBV29-1 and TRBJ1-2, with D perhaps matching TRBD1 (6 bases). The germline V and J ends were trimmed by 7 bases and 4 bases, with 16 bases remaining between them. The CDR3 spans 13 residues. Germline loops: CDR1 SQVTM, CDR2 ANQGSEA. In nucleotides, the CDR3 is TGCAGCGCTGACAGGACACGGGGCTATGGCTACACCTTC. This encodes CSADRTRGYGYTF.

This clonotype came up many times. V gene TRBV27 combines with J gene TRBJ1-1; D gene ambiguous. Germline V gene lookup returns CDR1 MNHEY and CDR2 SMNVEV (reference sequence). Trimming cost V 8 bases and J 0 bases, with 10 bases left between them. The CDR3 spans 13 residues. The DNA for the CDR3 is TGTGCCAGCGCAGGACTCATGAACACTGAAGCTTTCTTT. Encoded protein: CASAGLMNTEAFF.

This clonotype was picked up a small number of times. At one boundary the junction diverges from the germline segment, which might be a read error. This chain connects TRBV6-2 or TRBV6-3 to TRBJ2-3; possibly TRBD2 for D (6 bases). This CDR3 is built from 15 residues. CDR1 is MNHEY and CDR2 is SVGEGT in the germline V gene. DNA of the CDR3: TGTGTCAGCAGTTACGGGCCAAGCGGGACAGATACGCAGTATTTT. It encodes CVSSYGPSGTDTQYF.

The chain combines TRBV5-1 with TRBJ2-3; D gene uncertain. From germline, CDR1 is SGHRS and CDR2 YFSETQ. The CDR3 is made up of 15 amino acids. Trimming shortened V by 4 bases and J by 0 bases, and 12 bases separated the two germline ends. CDR3 region: CASSPRYVSTDTQYF. The CDR3 nucleotides are TGCGCCAGCAGCCCCCGGTACGTTAGCACAGATACGCAGTATTTT.

The V call is TRBV15, the J call TRBJ1-1; 8 nucleotides match TRBD1. Germline loops: CDR1 LNHNV, CDR2 YYDKDF (reference sequence). V gave up 6 bases and J gave up 7 bases; unmatched junction bases: 10. The CDR3 extends over 14 amino acids. CDR3 amino acids: CATRKPGQDNEAFF. The CDR3, as DNA: TGTGCCACCAGGAAACCGGGACAGGATAATGAAGCTTTCTTT.

V usage is TRBV20-1 and J usage is TRBJ2-1; TRBD2 matches 8 bases. In germline, CDR1 is DFQATT, CDR2 SNEGSKA (reference sequence). J gave up 1 base and V 0 bases, and 11 bases lay outside the gene matches. This CDR3 is built from 18 residues. The CDR3 region has the DNA TGCAGTGCTAGAGACCCGATCGGGGGGGCGGGTTCCTACAATGAGCAGTTCTTC. This encodes CSARDPIGGAGSYNEQFF.

The table lists this clonotype with many counts. This chain connects TRBV4-2 to TRBJ2-7; unclear D gene. The CDR3 loop spans 14 amino acids. The germline CDR1 and CDR2 sequences are LGHNA and YNFKEQ. V lost 1 base to trimming and J lost 2 bases, with 9 bases between them. CDR3 sequence reads: CASSQVGEAYEQYF. In DNA, the CDR3 is TGTGCCAGCAGCCAAGTTGGCGAAGCCTACGAGCAGTACTTC.

About this clonotype: At one boundary the junction diverges from the germline segment, which might be a read error. The chain recombines TRBV5-1 with TRBJ1-6; no clear D. CDR3 size: 14 residues. From germline, CDR1 is SGHRS and CDR2 YFSETQ. Here the CDR3 DNA reads TGCGCCAGCAGCCGACCGGAGTCCAATTCACCCCTCAACTTT. Translated, it gives CASSRPESNSPLNF.

The sample holds many counts of this clonotype. The chain carries TRBV29-1 and TRBJ1-2; possible D gene TRBD1, 5 bases. Trimming took off 0 bases at V and 4 bases at J, with 24 bases between the two ends. Germline lookup yields CDR1 SQVTM and CDR2 ANQGSEA. This CDR3 has 18 residues. CDR3 coding DNA: TGCAGCGTTGAAGATCTAGCATGGGGGACTCTCCGCTTCTATGGCTACACCTTC. Its translation is CSVEDLAWGTLRFYGYTF.

This clonotype was detected many times. The gene calls are TRBV20-1 and TRBJ1-4, with 10 positions matching TRBD1. CDR1 and CDR2 from the germline V gene are DFQATT and SNEGSKA (reference sequence). The CDR3 covers 16 residues. V was clipped by 1 base and J by 4 bases; unmatched bases: 6. CDR3 DNA sequence: TGCAGTGCTAGAGGGTTGGGGACAGGGGATAATGAAAAACTGTTTTTT. Its translation is CSARGLGTGDNEKLFF.

This clonotype was seen ten or more times. The chain combines TRBV5-6 with TRBJ1-5; 7 bases are shared with TRBD1. Per germline, CDR1 SGHDT and CDR2 YYEEEE. CDR3 length equals 16 residues. Trimming took 5 bases from V and 10 from J; bases not matched to a gene: 18. The CDR3 region is CASSRNRDSLSRPQHF. The CDR3 region has the DNA TGTGCCAGCAGTCGTAACCGGGACAGCCTGAGTCGCCCCCAGCATTTT.

The sample holds many counts of this clonotype. The chain couples TRBV4-1 to TRBJ1-2; perhaps TRBD1 as D (6 bases). V gave up 1 base and J gave up 7 bases, with 19 bases separating them. CDR1 and CDR2 (germline): MGHRA, YSYEKL. The CDR3 runs 16 residues. In DNA form, the CDR3 reads TGCGCCAGCAGCCAAGGGGCCGGCAGGGGCCCGGGTGGCTACACCTTC. It encodes CASSQGAGRGPGGYTF.

Worth noting for this clonotype: A much larger clone differs by one base, so this may be a read error. The genes are TRBV15 and TRBJ1-1; a possible D gene is TRBD1 (6 bases). The ends were cut back, 1 base at V and 6 bases at J, with 15 bases in the middle. There are 15 residues in the CDR3. CDR1 and CDR2 from the germline V gene are LNHNV and YYDKDF (reference sequence). The chain's CDR3 is CATSRAGKGGAEAFF. The CDR3 coding sequence is TGTGCCACCAGCAGAGCGGGAAAGGGGGGGGCTGAAGCTTTCTTT.

This clonotype has ten or more counts. V gene TRBV29-1 combines with J gene TRBJ1-1, with D possibly TRBD1 on 5 matching bases. The CDR3 is 13 residues long. Per the germline V gene, CDR1 is SQVTM and CDR2 is ANQGSEA. V was clipped by 5 bases and J by 1 base, with 11 bases between them. The CDR3 nucleotides read TGCAGCGTTTGGGGCAGCAAGAACACTGAAGCTTTCTTT. Translating it yields CSVWGSKNTEAFF.

This clonotype has ten or more counts. This chain uses TRBV29-1 with TRBJ1-1; TRBD1 matches 8 bases. The CDR3 extends over 15 amino acids. Trimming took 2 bases from V and 4 from J; bases not matched to a gene: 9. Germline V lookup: CDR1 SQVTM, CDR2 ANQGSEA. The chain's CDR3 is CSVERQDTGGTEAFF. The CDR3 DNA follows: TGCAGCGTTGAACGTCAAGACACAGGGGGCACTGAAGCTTTCTTT.

At least ten counts were recorded for this clonotype. J is TRBJ1-2 and V is TRBV15; 7 bases agree with TRBD1. V lost 4 bases and J lost 4; bases outside the gene matches: 6. The CDR3 extends over 14 amino acids. Per the germline V gene, CDR1 is LNHNV and CDR2 is YYDKDF (reference sequence). CDR3 coding DNA: TGTGCCACCAGCAATCCCGGGACAGCCTATGGCTACACCTTC. Amino acids: CATSNPGTAYGYTF. Full variable domain (remainder filled in from reference TRBV15 and TRBJ1-2): DAMVIQNPRYQVTQFGKPVTLSCSQTLNHNVMYWYQQKSSQAPKLLFHYYDKDFNNEADTPDNFQSRRPNTSFCFLDIRSPGLGDTAMYLCATSNPGTAYGYTFGSGTRLTVV.

This clonotype was seen ten or more times. The rearrangement links TRBV10-3 to TRBJ2-2; perhaps TRBD2 as D (5 bases). V shed 8 bases and J shed 7 bases, with 8 bases lying between them. Germline CDR1 and CDR2: ENHRY and SYGVKD. The CDR3 loop spans 11 amino acids. The CDR3 sequence is CAIGRGGELFF. CDR3 DNA: TGTGCCATCGGACGGGGCGGGGAGCTGTTTTTT.

The V call is TRBV5-1, the J call TRBJ2-3; D gene uncertain. The CDR3 extends over 15 amino acids. CDR1 is SGHRS, CDR2 YFSETQ, per germline. The germline V and J ends were trimmed by 1 base and 0 bases, with 9 bases remaining between them. The CDR3 sequence is CASSLWSPSTDTQYF. In DNA, the CDR3 is TGCGCCAGCAGCTTGTGGTCCCCAAGCACAGATACGCAGTATTTT.

This clonotype has a count of ten or more. The V call is TRBV5-1, the J call TRBJ1-6; tentative D call: TRBD1 (5 bases). Deletions cut 0 bases from V and 2 bases from J, with 9 bases between. Germline V lookup: CDR1 SGHRS, CDR2 YFSETQ. The CDR3 sequence is 16 residues long. The CDR3 reads CASSLAGTPYNSPLHF. CDR3 coding DNA: TGCGCCAGCAGCTTGGCAGGGACCCCCTATAATTCACCCCTCCACTTT.

The sample holds a few counts of this clonotype. V is TRBV12-3 or TRBV12-4 and J is TRBJ2-3, with D perhaps matching TRBD2 (5 bases). This CDR3 is built from 16 residues. Between the trimmed V and J ends, which lost 5 bases and 6 bases, there was a span of 21 bases. The CDR3 coding sequence is TGTGCCAGCAGTGCCCGGGGTAGCCGGCTGTTGGATACGCAGTATTTT. Protein product: CASSARGSRLLDTQYF.